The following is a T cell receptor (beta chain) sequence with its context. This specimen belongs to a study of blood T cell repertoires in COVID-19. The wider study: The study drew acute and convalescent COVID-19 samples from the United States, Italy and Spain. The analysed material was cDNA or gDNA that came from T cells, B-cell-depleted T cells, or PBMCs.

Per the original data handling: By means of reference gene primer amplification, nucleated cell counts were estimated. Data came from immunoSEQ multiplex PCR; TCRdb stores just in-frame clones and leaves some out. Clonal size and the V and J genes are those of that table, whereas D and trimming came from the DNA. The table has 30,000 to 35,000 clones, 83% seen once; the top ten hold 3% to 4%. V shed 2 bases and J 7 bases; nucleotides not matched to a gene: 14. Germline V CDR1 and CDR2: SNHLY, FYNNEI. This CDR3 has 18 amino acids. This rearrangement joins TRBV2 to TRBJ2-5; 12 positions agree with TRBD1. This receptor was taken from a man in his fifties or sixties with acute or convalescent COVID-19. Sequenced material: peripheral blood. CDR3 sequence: CASSEWDRGPLRAGTQYF. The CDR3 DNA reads TGTGCCAGCAGTGAATGGGACAGGGGGCCTTTACGGGCGGGGACCCAGTACTTC.